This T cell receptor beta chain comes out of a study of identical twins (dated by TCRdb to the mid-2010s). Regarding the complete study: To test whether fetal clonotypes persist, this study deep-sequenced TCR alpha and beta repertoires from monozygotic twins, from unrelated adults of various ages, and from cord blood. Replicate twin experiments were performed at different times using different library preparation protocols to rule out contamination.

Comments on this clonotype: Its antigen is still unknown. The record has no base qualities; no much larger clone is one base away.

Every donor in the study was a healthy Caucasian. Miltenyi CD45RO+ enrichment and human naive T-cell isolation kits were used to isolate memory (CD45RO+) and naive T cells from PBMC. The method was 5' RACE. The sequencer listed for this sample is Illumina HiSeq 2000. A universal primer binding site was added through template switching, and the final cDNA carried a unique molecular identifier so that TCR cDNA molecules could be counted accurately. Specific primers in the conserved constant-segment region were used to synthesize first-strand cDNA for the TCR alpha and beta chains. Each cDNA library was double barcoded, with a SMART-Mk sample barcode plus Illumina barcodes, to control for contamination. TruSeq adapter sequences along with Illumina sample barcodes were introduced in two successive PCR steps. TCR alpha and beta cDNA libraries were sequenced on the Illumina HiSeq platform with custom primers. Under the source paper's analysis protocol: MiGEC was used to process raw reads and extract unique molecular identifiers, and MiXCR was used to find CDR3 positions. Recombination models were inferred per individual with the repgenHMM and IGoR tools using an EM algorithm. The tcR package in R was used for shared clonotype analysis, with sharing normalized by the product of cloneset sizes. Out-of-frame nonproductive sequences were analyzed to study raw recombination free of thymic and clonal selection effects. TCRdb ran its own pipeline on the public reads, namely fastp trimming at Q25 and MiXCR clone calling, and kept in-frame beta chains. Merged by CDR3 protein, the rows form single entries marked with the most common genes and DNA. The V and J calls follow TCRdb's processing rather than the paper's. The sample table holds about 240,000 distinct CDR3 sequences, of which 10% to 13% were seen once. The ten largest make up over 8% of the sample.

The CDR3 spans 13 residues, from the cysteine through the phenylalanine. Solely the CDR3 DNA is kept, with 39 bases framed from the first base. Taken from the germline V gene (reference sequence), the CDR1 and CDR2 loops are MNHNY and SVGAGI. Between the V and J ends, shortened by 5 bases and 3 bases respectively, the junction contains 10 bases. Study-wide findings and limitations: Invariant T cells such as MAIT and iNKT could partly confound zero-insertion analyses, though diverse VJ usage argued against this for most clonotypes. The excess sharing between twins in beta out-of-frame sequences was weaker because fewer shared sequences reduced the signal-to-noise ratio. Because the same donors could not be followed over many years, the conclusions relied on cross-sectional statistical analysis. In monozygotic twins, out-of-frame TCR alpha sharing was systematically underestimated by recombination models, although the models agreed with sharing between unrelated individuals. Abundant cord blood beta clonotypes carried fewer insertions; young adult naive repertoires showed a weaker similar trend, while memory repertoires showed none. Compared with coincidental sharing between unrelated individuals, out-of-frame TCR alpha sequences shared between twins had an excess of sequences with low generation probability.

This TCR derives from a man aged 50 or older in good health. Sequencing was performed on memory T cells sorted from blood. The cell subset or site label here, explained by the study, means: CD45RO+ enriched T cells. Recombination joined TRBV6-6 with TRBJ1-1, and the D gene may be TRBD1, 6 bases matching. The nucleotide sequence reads TGTGCCAGCAGTCCGGGACATCACACTGAAGCTTTCTTT. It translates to CASSPGHHTEAFF.